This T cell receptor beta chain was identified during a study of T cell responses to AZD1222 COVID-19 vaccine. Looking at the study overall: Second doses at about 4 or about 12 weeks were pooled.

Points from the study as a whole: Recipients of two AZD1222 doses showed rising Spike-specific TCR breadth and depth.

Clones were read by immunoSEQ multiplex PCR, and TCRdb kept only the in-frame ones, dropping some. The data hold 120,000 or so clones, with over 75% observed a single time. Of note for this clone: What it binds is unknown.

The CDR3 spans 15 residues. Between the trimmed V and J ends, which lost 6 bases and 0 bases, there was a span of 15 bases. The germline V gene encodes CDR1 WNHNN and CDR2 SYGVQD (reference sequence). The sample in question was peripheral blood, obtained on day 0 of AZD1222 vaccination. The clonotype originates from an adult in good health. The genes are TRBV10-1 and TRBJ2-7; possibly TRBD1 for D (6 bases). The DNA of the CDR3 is TGCGCCAGCAGCCCACGACAGGAGAGCTCCTACGAGCAGTACTTC. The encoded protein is CASSPRQESSYEQYF.